This T cell receptor (beta chain) was identified in a study of siplizumab effects on memory and regulatory T cells. Study-wide findings and caveats: Roughly 75-95% of proliferating CD4+ or CD8+ clones lacked an assignable naive or memory phenotype. Contribution to the alloresponse seemed major for naive T cells, which also seemed more diverse than memory cells.

TCRdb's copy holds only in-frame clones and misses some; the assay was immunoSEQ multiplex PCR. The sample yields about 110,000 clones, over 85% seen once. Notes on this clone: Its antigen is not identified.

The V gene lost 5 bases and the J gene lost 4 bases, with 12 bases spanning the gap. Germline loops: CDR1 SEHNR, CDR2 FQNEAQ (reference sequence). The CDR3 is 13 amino acids. The rearrangement links TRBV7-9 to TRBJ2-7, with D possibly matching TRBD2 (6 bases). Material for sequencing was CD4+ T cells sorted from blood. This TCR was recovered from a human donor in good health. The CDR3 DNA follows: TGTGCCAGCAGCACCTCCGCGGGATACGAGCAGTACTTC. It specifies CASSTSAGYEQYF.